The 6 T cell receptor beta chains below come from one sample, sequenced in a study of blood T cell repertoires in COVID-19. TCRdb keeps only in-frame clones here, not all; method: immunoSEQ multiplex PCR. The table records around 320,000 clones, roughly 89% of them present only once. Specimen: PBMCs or T cells enriched from blood (not recorded which). The receptor set was obtained from a woman younger than 30 with acute COVID-19.

This sequence joins TRBV19 and TRBJ2-1; TRBD1 matches 8 bases. In germline, CDR1 is LNHDA, CDR2 SQIVND (reference sequence). The CDR3 spans 16 residues. V lost 7 bases to trimming and J lost 2 bases; unmatched junction nucleotides: 10. The CDR3 nucleotides are TGTGCCAGTACCCCAGACAGGGGAAGCCCCTACAATGAGCAGTTCTTC. Translating it yields CASTPDRGSPYNEQFF.

This chain joins TRBV7-6 and TRBJ2-1; 11 nucleotides align to TRBD2. Germline CDR1 SGHVS, CDR2 FNYEAQ. This CDR3 region has 19 residues. Trimming took 5 bases from V and 5 from J; bases not matched to a gene: 17. As DNA, the CDR3 is TGTGCCAGCAGCCCACGGGGGGTTGCTAGCGGGAGGATAAACAATGAGCAGTTCTTC. Amino acids: CASSPRGVASGRINNEQFF.

This chain connects TRBV7-3 to TRBJ2-5; possible D gene TRBD1, 7 bases. Germline CDR1 reads SGHTA; CDR2 reads FQGTGA. This CDR3 has 15 amino acids. V lost 5 bases, J lost 5 bases, and 18 bases lay in between. CDR3 sequence (DNA): TGTGCCAGCAGCAGCCGACAGGGAGGCTTGGAGACCCAGTACTTC. Translating it yields CASSSRQGGLETQYF.

The CDR3 region is CASSPPGRGGYTF. The CDR3 DNA follows: TGTGCCAGCTCACCCCCGGGGAGGGGAGGCTACACCTTC. This rearrangement joins TRBV18 to TRBJ1-2, with D possibly TRBD1 on 5 matching bases. CDR1 and CDR2 (germline): KGHSH, LQKENI. Trimming pared 3 bases from V and 8 bases from J, leaving 13 bases between. CDR3 size: 13 residues.

In this sample, this clone turned up once. The CDR3 DNA reads as TGTGCCAGCAGCTTGGATCGGAGACCCAACACTGAAGCTTTCTTT. It specifies CASSLDRRPNTEAFF. The J gene is TRBJ1-1, the V gene TRBV5-6; D gene uncertain. The V end lost 0 bases, the J end lost 2 bases, and 11 bases lay between the germline ends. From germline, CDR1 is SGHDT and CDR2 YYEEEE. The CDR3 consists of 15 residues.

The V gene is TRBV28, the J gene TRBJ1-5; D not certain. The CDR3 totals 16 residues. The ends were cut back, 5 bases at V and 5 bases at J, with 19 bases in the middle. From germline, CDR1 is MDHEN and CDR2 SYDVKM. CDR3 residues: CASSPPSGRSYQPQHF. CDR3 coding DNA: TGTGCCAGCAGTCCCCCCTCGGGAAGGTCCTATCAGCCCCAGCATTTT.